The rows below give T cell receptor beta chains drawn from one sample of a study of blood T cell repertoires in COVID-19. Sequenced by immunoSEQ multiplex PCR; TCRdb stores in-frame clones only, minus some. Seen here are about 210,000 clones, around 88% observed once, and the top ten hold 7% to 10%. The sequenced material came from peripheral blood. Every receptor here comes from a woman aged 50 to 60 with acute or convalescent COVID-19. Both conserved end residues are part of each CDR3. The D gene is left open where the match is weak. Clone size is given for some rows only: seen once, a few or many times, or a class if the clone is expanded.

D gene: TRBD1
J gene: TRBJ1-4
clone size: .
V gene: TRBV7-9
CDR3 protein: CASSSGQGATNEKLFF
CDR3 DNA: TGTGCCAGCAGCTCGGGACAGGGGGCAACTAATGAAAAACTGTTTTTT

D gene: TRBD2
J gene: TRBJ2-7
clone size: .
V gene: TRBV4-1
CDR3 protein: CASSINPGLVYEQYF
CDR3 DNA: TGCGCCAGCAGCATAAACCCGGGACTAGTCTACGAGCAGTACTTC

D gene: TRBD1
J gene: TRBJ1-1
clone size: .
V gene: TRBV7-9
CDR3 protein: CASSFEGASTEAFF
CDR3 DNA: TGTGCCAGCAGCTTCGAGGGGGCTTCCACTGAAGCTTTCTTT

D gene: TRBD1
J gene: TRBJ2-2
clone size: .
V gene: TRBV7-2
CDR3 protein: CASSLVGGATTGELFF
CDR3 DNA: TGTGCCAGCAGCTTAGTAGGGGGCGCTACCACCGGGGAGCTGTTTTTT

D gene: TRBD2
J gene: TRBJ2-7
clone size: .
V gene: TRBV19
CDR3 protein: CASSGVAGGEDEQYF
CDR3 DNA: TGTGCCAGTAGTGGCGTTGCGGGAGGGGAGGACGAGCAGTACTTC

D gene: TRBD1
J gene: TRBJ1-1
clone size: .
V gene: TRBV18
CDR3 protein: CASSPGQGALNTEAFF
CDR3 DNA: TGTGCCAGCTCACCAGGCCAGGGGGCCCTGAACACTGAAGCTTTCTTT

D gene: .
J gene: TRBJ1-2
clone size: .
V gene: TRBV19
CDR3 protein: CASSSQWGENNYGYTF
CDR3 DNA: TGTGCCAGTAGTTCACAGTGGGGGGAAAATAACTATGGCTACACCTTC

D gene: .
J gene: TRBJ2-7
clone size: .
V gene: TRBV3-1/TRBV3-2
CDR3 protein: CASSQLGLLEEQYF
CDR3 DNA: TGTGCCAGCAGCCAGCTGGGTCTCCTAGAGGAGCAGTACTTC

D gene: TRBD1
J gene: TRBJ2-3
clone size: .
V gene: TRBV11-2
CDR3 protein: CASSVWTGGGTDTQYF
CDR3 DNA: TGTGCCAGCAGCGTCTGGACAGGGGGGGGCACAGATACGCAGTATTTT

D gene: TRBD2
J gene: TRBJ2-2
clone size: .
V gene: TRBV6-6
CDR3 protein: CASSTGTSGPAKLFF
CDR3 DNA: TGTGCCAGCAGCACTGGGACTAGCGGGCCCGCTAAGCTGTTTTTT

D gene: TRBD2
J gene: TRBJ2-1
clone size: .
V gene: TRBV2
CDR3 protein: CASSTRLAGVYNEQFF
CDR3 DNA: TGTGCCAGCAGTACCCGACTAGCGGGAGTGTACAATGAGCAGTTCTTC

D gene: TRBD1
J gene: TRBJ2-1
clone size: .
V gene: TRBV29-1
CDR3 protein: CSVELPGTGPNNEQFF
CDR3 DNA: TGCAGCGTTGAACTTCCCGGGACAGGGCCAAACAATGAGCAGTTCTTC

D gene: TRBD1
J gene: TRBJ1-1
clone size: .
V gene: TRBV28
CDR3 protein: CASSVTGGWTEAFF
CDR3 DNA: TGTGCCAGCAGTGTCACAGGGGGCTGGACTGAAGCTTTCTTT

D gene: TRBD2
J gene: TRBJ2-5
clone size: many
V gene: TRBV9
CDR3 protein: CASIRTSGRAGQETQYF
CDR3 DNA: TGTGCCAGCATACGGACTAGCGGGAGGGCCGGCCAAGAGACCCAGTACTTC

D gene: TRBD1
J gene: TRBJ1-1
clone size: .
V gene: TRBV6-5
CDR3 protein: CASSYLQGALGTEAFF
CDR3 DNA: TGTGCCAGCAGTTACTTGCAGGGGGCGTTGGGCACTGAAGCTTTCTTT

D gene: .
J gene: TRBJ2-7
clone size: .
V gene: TRBV19
CDR3 protein: CASSRGVYGSTYEQYF
CDR3 DNA: TGTGCCAGTAGTAGAGGAGTATACGGGAGCACCTACGAGCAGTACTTC

D gene: .
J gene: TRBJ2-3
clone size: .
V gene: TRBV5-4
CDR3 protein: CASSWGGQVTDTQYF
CDR3 DNA: TGTGCCAGCAGCTGGGGGGGACAGGTCACAGATACGCAGTATTTT

D gene: .
J gene: TRBJ2-1
clone size: .
V gene: TRBV19
CDR3 protein: CASSIGVYNEQFF
CDR3 DNA: TGTGCCAGTAGTATCGGGGTTTACAATGAGCAGTTCTTC

D gene: TRBD2
J gene: TRBJ2-1
clone size: .
V gene: TRBV19
CDR3 protein: CASSIRWTSGRDEQFF
CDR3 DNA: TGTGCCAGTAGTATTCGGTGGACTAGCGGCCGTGATGAGCAGTTCTTC

D gene: TRBD1
J gene: TRBJ2-6
clone size: .
V gene: TRBV28
CDR3 protein: CASSGAQGAYSGANVLTF
CDR3 DNA: TGTGCCAGCAGTGGGGCACAGGGGGCGTACTCTGGGGCCAACGTCCTGACTTTC

D gene: .
J gene: TRBJ2-2
clone size: .
V gene: TRBV5-1
CDR3 protein: CASRPDGMWTGELFF
CDR3 DNA: TGCGCCAGCAGGCCTGACGGGATGTGGACCGGGGAGCTGTTTTTT

D gene: .
J gene: TRBJ1-1
clone size: once
V gene: TRBV5-1
CDR3 protein: CASSVGGAEAFF
CDR3 DNA: TGCGCCAGCAGCGTCGGAGGGGCTGAAGCTTTCTTT

D gene: .
J gene: TRBJ1-2
clone size: many
V gene: TRBV27
CDR3 protein: CASSLNPSQVLHGYTF
CDR3 DNA: TGTGCCAGCAGTTTAAACCCCTCTCAGGTTTTGCATGGCTACACCTTC

D gene: .
J gene: TRBJ2-3
clone size: .
V gene: TRBV24-1
CDR3 protein: CATSDFTASSTDTQYF
CDR3 DNA: TGTGCCACCAGTGATTTTACAGCTAGCTCCACAGATACGCAGTATTTT

D gene: TRBD2
J gene: TRBJ2-3
clone size: .
V gene: TRBV5-4
CDR3 protein: CASSLGASGSTDTQYF
CDR3 DNA: TGTGCCAGCAGCTTGGGTGCTAGCGGAAGCACAGATACGCAGTATTTT

D gene: TRBD2
J gene: TRBJ2-1
clone size: few
V gene: TRBV19
CDR3 protein: CASSYGLAGVWNEQFF
CDR3 DNA: TGTGCCAGTAGTTACGGACTAGCGGGAGTCTGGAATGAGCAGTTCTTC

D gene: .
J gene: TRBJ2-3
clone size: .
V gene: TRBV6-5
CDR3 protein: CASIPDTSTDTQYF
CDR3 DNA: TGTGCCAGCATCCCGGACACGAGCACAGATACGCAGTATTTT

D gene: TRBD1
J gene: TRBJ1-1
clone size: .
V gene: TRBV13
CDR3 protein: CASSARQGANTEAFF
CDR3 DNA: TGTGCCAGCAGCGCCCGACAGGGGGCAAACACTGAAGCTTTCTTT

D gene: TRBD2
J gene: TRBJ2-2
clone size: .
V gene: TRBV14
CDR3 protein: CASSQDGLATGELFF
CDR3 DNA: TGTGCCAGCAGCCAAGATGGACTAGCAACCGGGGAGCTGTTTTTT

D gene: .
J gene: TRBJ2-3
clone size: .
V gene: TRBV7-3
CDR3 protein: CASSLTGRPSTDTQYF
CDR3 DNA: TGTGCCAGCAGCTTAACAGGGAGACCTAGCACAGATACGCAGTATTTT

D gene: TRBD2
J gene: TRBJ2-1
clone size: .
V gene: TRBV3-1/TRBV3-2
CDR3 protein: CASSQAVRRDPGGNEQFF
CDR3 DNA: TGTGCCAGCAGCCAAGCGGTGCGTCGAGACCCGGGGGGCAATGAGCAGTTCTTC

D gene: .
J gene: TRBJ2-3
clone size: .
V gene: TRBV18
CDR3 protein: CASSPYSLTDTQYF
CDR3 DNA: TGTGCCAGCTCACCATATAGCTTGACAGATACGCAGTATTTT

D gene: .
J gene: TRBJ2-5
clone size: once
V gene: TRBV18
CDR3 protein: CASSPRIRETQYF
CDR3 DNA: TGTGCCAGCTCACCGCGTATTCGGGAGACCCAGTACTTC

D gene: TRBD1
J gene: TRBJ2-3
clone size: .
V gene: TRBV5-1
CDR3 protein: CASTGTASTDTQYF
CDR3 DNA: TGCGCCAGCACCGGGACAGCTAGCACAGATACGCAGTATTTT

D gene: .
J gene: TRBJ2-1
clone size: .
V gene: TRBV20-1
CDR3 protein: CSARGLNEQFF
CDR3 DNA: TGCAGTGCTAGAGGTCTCAATGAGCAGTTCTTC

D gene: .
J gene: TRBJ1-1
clone size: .
V gene: TRBV12-3/TRBV12-4
CDR3 protein: CASGRNTEAFF
CDR3 DNA: TGTGCCAGCGGCCGAAACACTGAAGCTTTCTTT

D gene: TRBD2
J gene: TRBJ2-1
clone size: few
V gene: TRBV11-2
CDR3 protein: CASSLEGTSARNEQFF
CDR3 DNA: TGTGCCAGCAGCTTAGAGGGTACTAGCGCCCGCAATGAGCAGTTCTTC

D gene: .
J gene: TRBJ1-1
clone size: .
V gene: TRBV14
CDR3 protein: CASSHGGVGTEAFF
CDR3 DNA: TGTGCCAGCAGCCATGGGGGGGTGGGAACTGAAGCTTTCTTT

D gene: TRBD2
J gene: TRBJ2-7
clone size: .
V gene: TRBV2
CDR3 protein: CASSDPSGRLRYEQYF
CDR3 DNA: TGTGCCAGCAGTGATCCTAGCGGGAGGTTACGCTACGAGCAGTACTTC

D gene: .
J gene: TRBJ2-1
clone size: few
V gene: TRBV18
CDR3 protein: CASSRWALDSSYNEQFF
CDR3 DNA: TGTGCCAGCTCACGATGGGCCCTGGATAGCTCCTACAATGAGCAGTTCTTC

D gene: .
J gene: TRBJ2-1
clone size: .
V gene: TRBV27
CDR3 protein: CASSRGASWDEQFF
CDR3 DNA: TGTGCCAGCAGTCGGGGGGCTAGTTGGGATGAGCAGTTCTTC

D gene: .
J gene: TRBJ2-5
clone size: .
V gene: TRBV3-1/TRBV3-2
CDR3 protein: CASSQEETGVQGWTQYF
CDR3 DNA: TGTGCCAGCAGCCAGGAAGAGACAGGTGTCCAAGGGTGGACCCAGTACTTC